The entry below gives a single T cell receptor beta chain sequence along with its context. These data originate in a study of blood T cell repertoires in COVID-19. Turning to the study itself: Sites in the United States, Italy and Spain provided acute and convalescent COVID-19 samples.

Per the study methods: Cell counts per sample came from amplifying reference gene primers. TCRdb's table, derived via immunoSEQ multiplex PCR, lists solely in-frame clones and lacks some. V, J and clone size reflect that table, while D and trimming were determined from the DNA. The sample lists roughly 56,000 clones, nearly 90% seen once, with more than 40% in the top ten. A Seattle source enrolled patients during active infection and followed them longitudinally. Specimen: peripheral blood. The sequence was collected from a woman aged 55-69 years with COVID-19, enrolled during active disease.

The CDR3 here is CASSEGAWEQFF. The DNA of the CDR3 is TGTGCCAGCAGCGAGGGGGCATGGGAGCAGTTCTTC. The chain recombines TRBV28 with TRBJ2-1; TRBD1 matches 7 bases. V trimming: 6 bases; J trimming: 10 bases; junction bases outside the gene matches: 6. The germline V gene has CDR1 MDHEN and CDR2 SYDVKM. This CDR3 region has 12 residues.